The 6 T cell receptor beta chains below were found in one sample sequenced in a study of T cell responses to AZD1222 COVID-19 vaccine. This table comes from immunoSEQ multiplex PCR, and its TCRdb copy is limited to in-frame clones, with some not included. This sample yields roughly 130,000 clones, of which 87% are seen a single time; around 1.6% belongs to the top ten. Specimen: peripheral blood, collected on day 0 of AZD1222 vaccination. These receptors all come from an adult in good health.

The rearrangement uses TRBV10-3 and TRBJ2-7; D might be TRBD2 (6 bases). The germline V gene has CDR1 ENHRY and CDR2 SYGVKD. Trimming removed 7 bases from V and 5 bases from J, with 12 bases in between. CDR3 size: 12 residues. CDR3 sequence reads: CAITAPGDEQYF. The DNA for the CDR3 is TGTGCCATCACCGCCCCGGGGGACGAGCAGTACTTC.

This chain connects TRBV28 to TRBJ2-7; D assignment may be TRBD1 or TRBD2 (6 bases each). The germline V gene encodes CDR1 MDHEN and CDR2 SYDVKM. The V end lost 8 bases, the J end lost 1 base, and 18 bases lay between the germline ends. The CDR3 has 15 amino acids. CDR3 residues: CASRRQGGPSYEQYF. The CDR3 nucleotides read TGTGCCAGCCGACGGCAAGGGGGGCCGTCCTACGAGCAGTACTTC.

In DNA, the CDR3 is TGTGCCAGCAGTTACGGCCACAATGAGCAGTTCTTC. As protein: CASSYGHNEQFF. This chain uses TRBV6-5 with TRBJ2-1; no clear D. This CDR3 is 12 amino acids long. Trimming pared 2 bases from V and 5 bases from J, leaving 4 bases between. The V gene's germline CDR1 is MNHEY and CDR2 SVGAGI.

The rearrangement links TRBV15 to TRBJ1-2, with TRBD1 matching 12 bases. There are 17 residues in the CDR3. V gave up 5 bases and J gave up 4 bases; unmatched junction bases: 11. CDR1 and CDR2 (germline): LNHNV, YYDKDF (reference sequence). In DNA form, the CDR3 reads TGTGCCACCAGCCGACCGGGACAGGGGGCGGCCCCCTATGGCTACACCTTC. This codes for CATSRPGQGAAPYGYTF.

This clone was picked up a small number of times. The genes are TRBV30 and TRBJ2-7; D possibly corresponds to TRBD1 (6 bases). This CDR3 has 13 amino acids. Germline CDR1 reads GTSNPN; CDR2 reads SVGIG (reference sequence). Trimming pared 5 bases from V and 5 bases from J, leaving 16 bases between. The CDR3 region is CAWLGHPGDEQYF. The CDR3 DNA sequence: TGTGCCTGGCTGGGACATCCCGGGGACGAGCAGTACTTC.

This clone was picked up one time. The CDR3 coding sequence is TGTGCCAGCAGCTTTGGCGGAATTGGTCTTGATTCACCCCTCCACTTT. Protein sequence: CASSFGGIGLDSPLHF. The rearrangement uses TRBV5-4 and TRBJ1-6; D is ambiguous. V was clipped by 2 bases and J by 8 bases, with 17 bases between them. The length of the CDR3 is 16 residues. Germline lookup yields CDR1 SGHNT and CDR2 YYREEE (reference sequence).